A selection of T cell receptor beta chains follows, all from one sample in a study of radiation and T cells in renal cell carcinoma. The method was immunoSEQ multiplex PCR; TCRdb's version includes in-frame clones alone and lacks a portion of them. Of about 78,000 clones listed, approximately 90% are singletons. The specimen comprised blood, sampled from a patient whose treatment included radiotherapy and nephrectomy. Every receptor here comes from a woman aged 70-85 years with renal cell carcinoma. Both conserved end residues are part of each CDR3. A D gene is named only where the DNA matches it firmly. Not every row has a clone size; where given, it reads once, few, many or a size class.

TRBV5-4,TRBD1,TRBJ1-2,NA,TGTGCCAGCAGCTTGGGAGGGACAGGGAGAAGCGGCTACACCTTC,CASSLGGTGRSGYTF
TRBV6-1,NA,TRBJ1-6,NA,TGTGCCAGCAGTGGGGCACAGGACAATTCACCCCTCCACTTT,CASSGAQDNSPLHF
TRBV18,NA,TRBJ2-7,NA,TGTGCCAGCTCACTAGGACAAGTTGGGCGTAACGAGCAGTACTTC,CASSLGQVGRNEQYF
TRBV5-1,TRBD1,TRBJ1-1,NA,TGCGCCAGCAGCCTCTCAGGGGGTACTGAAGCTTTCTTT,CASSLSGGTEAFF
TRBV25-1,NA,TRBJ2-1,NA,TGTGCCAGCAGTGTACTATCCTACAATGAGCAGTTCTTC,CASSVLSYNEQFF
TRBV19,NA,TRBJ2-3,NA,TGTGCCAGCGGGACTCCGCTAACAGATACGCAGTATTTT,CASGTPLTDTQYF
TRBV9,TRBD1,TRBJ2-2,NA,TGTGCCAGCAGCGTAGGTCCGGGACAGGGGGTCACCGGGGAGCTGTTTTTT,CASSVGPGQGVTGELFF
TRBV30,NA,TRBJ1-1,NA,TGTGCCTGGAGTGAACTGAACACTGAAGCTTTCTTT,CAWSELNTEAFF
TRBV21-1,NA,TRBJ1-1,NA,TGTGCCAGCAGCAACCGGAAGCTTTACACTGAAGCTTTCTTT,CASSNRKLYTEAFF
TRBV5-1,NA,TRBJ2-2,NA,TGCGCCAGCAGCTTGTTGACGGGCACCGGGGAGCTGTTTTTT,CASSLLTGTGELFF
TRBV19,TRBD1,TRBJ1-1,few,TGTGCCAGTAGTATCCGGGACAGGGTTAACACTGAAGCTTTCTTT,CASSIRDRVNTEAFF
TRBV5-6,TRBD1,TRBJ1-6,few,TGTGCCAGCAGACGTTACGGGACAGGGGTTTCACCCCTCCACTTT,CASRRYGTGVSPLHF
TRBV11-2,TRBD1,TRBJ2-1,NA,TGTGCCAGCAGCCCCATCGGGACAGGGCCCTACAATGAGCAGTTCTTC,CASSPIGTGPYNEQFF
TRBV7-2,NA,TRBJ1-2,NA,TGTGCCAGCAGACCTAGCGGGGGGTTGGGAGGCTACACCTTC,CASRPSGGLGGYTF
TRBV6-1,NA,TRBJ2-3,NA,TGTGCCAGCAGTGACGGGGGGTACAGGGGAGATACGCAGTATTTT,CASSDGGYRGDTQYF
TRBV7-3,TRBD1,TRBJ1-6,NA,TGTGCCAAGTTGGGACAGGGACAGTCACCCCTCCACTTT,CAKLGQGQSPLHF
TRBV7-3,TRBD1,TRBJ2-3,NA,TGTGCCAGCAGACCACAGGGGGTAGGCACAGATACGCAGTATTTT,CASRPQGVGTDTQYF
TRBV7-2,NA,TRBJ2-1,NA,TGTGCCAGCAGCGCCCTCGGTTTCGGGGGGCCTTACAATGAGCAGTTCTTC,CASSALGFGGPYNEQFF
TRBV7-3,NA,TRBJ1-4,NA,TGTGCCAGCAGCTTAAGCAGGGGTGAAAAACTGTTTTTT,CASSLSRGEKLFF
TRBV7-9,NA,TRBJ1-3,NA,TGTGCCAGCAGCTTAGGGGGGCGAAACACCATATATTTT,CASSLGGRNTIYF
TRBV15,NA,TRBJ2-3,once,TGTGCCACCAGCAGCAGATCTCGGGGAGATACGCAGTATTTT,CATSSRSRGDTQYF
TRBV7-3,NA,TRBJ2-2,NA,TGTGCCAGCAGCCTTAAACAACAGGGGAACACCGGGGAGCTGTTTTTT,CASSLKQQGNTGELFF
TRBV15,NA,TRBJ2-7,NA,TGTGCCACCAGCATCCCCCCCCCAGGGCCCGCCGAGCAGTACTTC,CATSIPPPGPAEQYF
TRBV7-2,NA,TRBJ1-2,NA,TGTGCCAGCAGCTTCCAGACCAACTATGGCTACACCTTC,CASSFQTNYGYTF
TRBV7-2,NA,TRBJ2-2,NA,TGTGCCAGCAGCTGGGGGGCTAACACCGGGGAGCTGTTTTTT,CASSWGANTGELFF
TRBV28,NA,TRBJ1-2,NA,TGTGCCAGCACAGGGAACTATGGCTACACCTTC,CASTGNYGYTF
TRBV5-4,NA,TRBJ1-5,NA,TGTGCCAGCAGCCCGGACCCACATCAGCCCCAGCATTTT,CASSPDPHQPQHF
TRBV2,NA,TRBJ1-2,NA,TGTGCCAGCAGTGACAGGGATTTCTATGGCTACACCTTC,CASSDRDFYGYTF
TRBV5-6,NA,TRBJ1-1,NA,TGTGCCAGCAGCTTGAGTAGGATTCAGGGGGAAGCTTTCTTT,CASSLSRIQGEAFF
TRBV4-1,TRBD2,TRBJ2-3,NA,TGCGCCAGCAGCCGAGGGACTAGCGTGACTAGCACAGATACGCAGTATTTT,CASSRGTSVTSTDTQYF
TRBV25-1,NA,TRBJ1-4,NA,TGTGCCAGCAGTGAAGGGAGGGGAAGTGAAAAACTGTTTTTT,CASSEGRGSEKLFF
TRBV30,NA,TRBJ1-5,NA,TGTGCCTGGAGTGGGGTGCCCTTTAGCAATCAGCCCCAGCATTTT,CAWSGVPFSNQPQHF
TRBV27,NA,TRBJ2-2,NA,TGTGCCAGCAGTTTATCGGGGGTTGGCACCGGGGAGCTGTTTTTT,CASSLSGVGTGELFF
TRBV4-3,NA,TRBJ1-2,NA,TGCGCCAGCAGCCCCAATCAGTCTCCTTCCTATGGCTACACCTTC,CASSPNQSPSYGYTF
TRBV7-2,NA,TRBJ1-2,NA,TGTGCCAGCAGCGACCATCGGGGTAATGACTATGGCTACACCTTC,CASSDHRGNDYGYTF
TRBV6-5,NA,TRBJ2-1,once,TGTGCCAGCAGTTACTCGAAGGGGAGGGGGCTAAATGAGCAGTTCTTC,CASSYSKGRGLNEQFF
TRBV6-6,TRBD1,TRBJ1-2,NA,TGTGCCAGCAGAGCTGACAGGGTCTATGGCTACACCTTC,CASRADRVYGYTF
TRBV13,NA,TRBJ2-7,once,TGTGCCAGCAGCTCCCTCCGATCCTACGAGCAGTACTTC,CASSSLRSYEQYF
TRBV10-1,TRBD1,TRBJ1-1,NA,TGCGCCAGCGTAATATCAGGGGGCAGGGAAACTGAAGCTTTCTTT,CASVISGGRETEAFF
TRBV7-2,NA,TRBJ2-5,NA,TGTGCCAGCAGCCTCTGGGGCGGGGGCGAGGAGACCCAGTACTTC,CASSLWGGGEETQYF
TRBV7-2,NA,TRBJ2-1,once,TGTGCCAGCAGCCCAGGTGGGGGCAGTGAGCAGTTCTTC,CASSPGGGSEQFF